The sequence of this TCR beta chain was determined in a study of blood T cell repertoires in COVID-19 (TCRdb year 2020). As for the study more broadly: Collaborator samples came from the United States, Italy and Spain and covered acute and convalescent phases of COVID-19. A de-identified subject ID, COVID-19 status, age in years and sex were almost always included in the sample metadata. The material from the prospective study consisted of cDNA or gDNA derived from T cells, B-cell-depleted T cells, or PBMCs. Where available, HLA class I and class II types were taken from metadata supplied by the sample provider and were not determined by assay-based typing. The repertoires were released in a freely available public database intended as a resource for research on the immune response to SARS-CoV-2. Deeply sampled blood TCRbeta repertoires from subjects exposed to, actively infected with, or recovered from COVID-19 were included in the dataset. The samples were drawn from the first 160 participants of the ongoing ImmuneRACE study and from over 950 subjects provided by 6 global collaborators. Paper-wide results and their limitations: Clinical and demographic metadata were provided uncurated, with the amount varying by source and participant.

At the junction V is shortened by 3 bases and J by 1 base, with 15 bases in between. From the cysteine up to the phenylalanine, the CDR3 has a length of 15 residues. Just CDR3 DNA is preserved here, 45 bases in frame from base 1. As encoded in the germline V gene (reference sequence), CDR1 is DFQATT while CDR2 is SNEGSKA. TCRbeta CDR3 regions were amplified from genomic DNA using the immunoSEQ Assay, a bias-controlled multiplex PCR. The authors processed their data as follows. Nucleated cell counts per sample were estimated from amplification of reference gene primers within the assay. Sequence reads were collapsed and filtered to measure the absolute abundance of every unique TCRbeta CDR3 rearrangement. For each sample, productive Simpson clonality was calculated by taking the square root of Simpson's diversity index across productive rearrangements. As stored in TCRdb, this immuneACCESS dataset retains in-frame rearrangements with V and J assigned. A fraction of the clones does not appear; measured against another copy, unresolved V genes explain less than half of the discrepancy, and the remainder lacks a known reason. Clone size and the V and J calls come from that table; the DNA yielded D and trimming. This sample lists a few hundred thousand clones; about 86% were detected once. 6.2% of the sample comes from the top ten.

Collaborating institutions collected whole blood in K2EDTA tubes following their own protocols. For TCRbeta analysis, collaborator samples were shipped as frozen whole blood, as isolated PBMCs, or as DNA extracted from either sample type. This clone came up once. Its recognized antigen is unknown. Base qualities are missing; no much larger clone stands one base away. This clonotype originated in a man between 60 and 75 years old with acute or convalescent COVID-19. Recombination linked TRBV20-1 to TRBJ1-1; the D gene is perhaps TRBD1, from 5 matching bases. The sequenced material came from peripheral blood. The CDR3 reads as follows: CSASPLQVGNTEAFF. In nucleotides, the sequence is TGCAGTGCTAGTCCTCTACAGGTTGGGAACACTGAAGCTTTCTTT.